This T cell receptor beta chain originates from a study of blood T cell repertoires in COVID-19. Study background: Italy, Spain and the United States were the sources of the convalescent and acute COVID-19 samples.

J was trimmed by 3 bases and V by 8 bases; bases with no gene match: 8. Per germline, CDR1 MNHEY and CDR2 SVGAGI. CDR3 size: 14 residues. TCRdb's copy holds only in-frame clones and misses some; the assay was immunoSEQ multiplex PCR. In the table there are 250,000 to 300,000 clones, around 82% of which are singletons. Symptom resolution, clearance, or two negative PCRs marked the recovered donors of Cohort 3. Sequenced: PBMCs or T cells enriched from blood (not recorded which). The chain combines TRBV6-5 with TRBJ2-7, with 9 bases lining up with TRBD1. This sequence originates from a man aged 50-60 years who had recovered from COVID-19. CDR3 protein: CASELGQGIYEQYF. The CDR3 DNA reads as TGTGCCAGCGAATTGGGACAGGGAATCTACGAGCAGTACTTC.